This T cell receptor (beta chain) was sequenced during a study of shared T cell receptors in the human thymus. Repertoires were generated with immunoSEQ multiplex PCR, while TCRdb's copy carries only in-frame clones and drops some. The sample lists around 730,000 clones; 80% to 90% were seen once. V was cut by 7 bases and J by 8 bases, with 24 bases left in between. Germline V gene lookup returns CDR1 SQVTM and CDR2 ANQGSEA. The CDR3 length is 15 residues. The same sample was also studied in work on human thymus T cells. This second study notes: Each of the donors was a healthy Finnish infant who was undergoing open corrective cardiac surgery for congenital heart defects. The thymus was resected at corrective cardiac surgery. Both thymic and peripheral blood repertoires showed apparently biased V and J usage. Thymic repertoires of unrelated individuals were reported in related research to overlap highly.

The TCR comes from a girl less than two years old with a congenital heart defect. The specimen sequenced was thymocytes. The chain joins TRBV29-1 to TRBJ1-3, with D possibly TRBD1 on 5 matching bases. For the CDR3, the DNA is TGCAGCGCCGGGGCTCCGACGGGGGAGGTGGACACCATATATTTT. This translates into CSAGAPTGEVDTIYF. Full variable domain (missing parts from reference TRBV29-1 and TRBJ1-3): SAVISQKPSRDICQRGTSLTIQCQVDSQVTMMFWYRQQPGQSLTLIATANQGSEATYESGFVIDKFPISRPNLTFSTLTVSNMSPEDSSIYLCSAGAPTGEVDTIYFGEGSWLTVV.